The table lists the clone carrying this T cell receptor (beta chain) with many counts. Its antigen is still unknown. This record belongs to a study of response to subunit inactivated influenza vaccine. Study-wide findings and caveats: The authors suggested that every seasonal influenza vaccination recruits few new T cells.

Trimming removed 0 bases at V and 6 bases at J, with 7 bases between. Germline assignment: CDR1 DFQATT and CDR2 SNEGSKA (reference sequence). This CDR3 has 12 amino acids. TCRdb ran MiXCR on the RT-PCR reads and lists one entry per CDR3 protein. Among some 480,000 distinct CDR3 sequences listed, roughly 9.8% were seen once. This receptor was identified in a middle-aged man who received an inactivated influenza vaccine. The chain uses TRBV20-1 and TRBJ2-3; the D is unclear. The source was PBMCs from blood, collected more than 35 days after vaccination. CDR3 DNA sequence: TGCAGTGCTAGAGATGGATGGGATACGCAGTATTTT. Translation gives CSARDGWDTQYF.